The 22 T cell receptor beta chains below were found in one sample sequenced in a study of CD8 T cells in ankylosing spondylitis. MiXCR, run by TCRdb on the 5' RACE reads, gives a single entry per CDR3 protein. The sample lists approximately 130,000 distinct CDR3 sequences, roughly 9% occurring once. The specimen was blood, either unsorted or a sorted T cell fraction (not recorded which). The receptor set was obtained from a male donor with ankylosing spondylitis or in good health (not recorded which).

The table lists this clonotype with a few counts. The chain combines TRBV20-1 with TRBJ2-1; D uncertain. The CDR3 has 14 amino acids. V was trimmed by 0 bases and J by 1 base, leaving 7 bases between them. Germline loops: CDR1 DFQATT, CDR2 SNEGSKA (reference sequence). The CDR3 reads CSARDLLSYNEQFF. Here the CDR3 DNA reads TGCAGTGCTAGAGATCTGCTTTCCTACAATGAGCAGTTCTTC.

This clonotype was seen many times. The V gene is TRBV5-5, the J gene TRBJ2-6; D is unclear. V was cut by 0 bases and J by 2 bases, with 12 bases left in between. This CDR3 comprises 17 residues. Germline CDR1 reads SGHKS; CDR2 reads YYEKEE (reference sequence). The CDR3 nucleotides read TGTGCCAGCAGCTTGGTTAATGGGCTTACTGGGGCCAACGTCCTGACTTTC. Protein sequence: CASSLVNGLTGANVLTF.

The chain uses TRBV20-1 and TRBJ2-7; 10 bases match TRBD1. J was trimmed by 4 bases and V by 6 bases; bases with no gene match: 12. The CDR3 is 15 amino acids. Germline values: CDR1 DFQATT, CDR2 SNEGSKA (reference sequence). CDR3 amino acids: CSAATGGNPVYEQYF. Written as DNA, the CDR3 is TGCAGTGCCGCGACAGGGGGCAATCCGGTATACGAGCAGTACTTC.

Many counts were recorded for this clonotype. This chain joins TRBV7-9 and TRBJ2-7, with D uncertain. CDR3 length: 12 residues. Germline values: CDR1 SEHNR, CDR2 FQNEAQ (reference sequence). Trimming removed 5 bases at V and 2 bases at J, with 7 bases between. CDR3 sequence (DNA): TGTGCCAGCAGCCCGGGTCCCTACGAGCAGTACTTC. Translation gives CASSPGPYEQYF.

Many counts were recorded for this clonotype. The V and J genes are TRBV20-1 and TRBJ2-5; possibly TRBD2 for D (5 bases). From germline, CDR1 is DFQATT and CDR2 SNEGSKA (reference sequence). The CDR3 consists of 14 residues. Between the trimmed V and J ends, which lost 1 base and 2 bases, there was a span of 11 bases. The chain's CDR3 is CSARAPEVQETQYF. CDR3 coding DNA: TGCAGTGCTAGAGCCCCGGAGGTTCAAGAGACCCAGTACTTC.

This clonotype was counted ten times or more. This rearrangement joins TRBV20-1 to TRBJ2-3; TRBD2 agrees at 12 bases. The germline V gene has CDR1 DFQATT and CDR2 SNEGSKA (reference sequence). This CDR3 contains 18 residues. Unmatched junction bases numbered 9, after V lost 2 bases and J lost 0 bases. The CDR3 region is CSARLAGGLWPSTDTQYF. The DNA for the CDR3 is TGCAGTGCTAGACTAGCGGGAGGGCTTTGGCCTAGCACAGATACGCAGTATTTT.

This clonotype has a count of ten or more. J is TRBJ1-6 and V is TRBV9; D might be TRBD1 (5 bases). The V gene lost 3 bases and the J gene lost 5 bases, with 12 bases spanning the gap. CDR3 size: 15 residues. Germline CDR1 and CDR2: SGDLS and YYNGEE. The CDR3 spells CASSARGTDNSPLHF. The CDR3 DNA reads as TGTGCCAGCAGCGCTCGCGGGACGGATAATTCACCCCTCCACTTT.

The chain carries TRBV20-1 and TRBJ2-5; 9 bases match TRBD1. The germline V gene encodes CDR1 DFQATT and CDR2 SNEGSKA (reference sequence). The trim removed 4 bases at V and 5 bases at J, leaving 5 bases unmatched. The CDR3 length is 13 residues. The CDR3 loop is CSATEDRGETQYF. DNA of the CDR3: TGCAGTGCTACCGAAGACAGGGGGGAGACCCAGTACTTC.

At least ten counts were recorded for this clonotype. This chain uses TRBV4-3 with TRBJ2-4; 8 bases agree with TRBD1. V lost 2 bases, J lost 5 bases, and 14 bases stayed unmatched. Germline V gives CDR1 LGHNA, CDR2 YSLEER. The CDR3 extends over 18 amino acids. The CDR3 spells CASSQRGQGRRGQNIQYF. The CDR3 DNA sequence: TGCGCCAGCAGCCAACGTGGACAGGGACGGCGTGGACAAAACATTCAGTACTTC.

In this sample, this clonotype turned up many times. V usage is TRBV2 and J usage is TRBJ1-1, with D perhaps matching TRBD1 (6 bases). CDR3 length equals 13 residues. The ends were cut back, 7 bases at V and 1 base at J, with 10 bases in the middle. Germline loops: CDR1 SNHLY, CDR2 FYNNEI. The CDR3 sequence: CASIYRENTEAFF. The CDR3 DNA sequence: TGTGCCAGCATTTACAGGGAGAACACTGAAGCTTTCTTT.

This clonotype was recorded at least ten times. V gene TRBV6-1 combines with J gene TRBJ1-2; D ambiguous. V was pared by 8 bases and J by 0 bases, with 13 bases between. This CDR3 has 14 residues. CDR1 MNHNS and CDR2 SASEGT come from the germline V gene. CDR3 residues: CASLNPFTNYGYTF. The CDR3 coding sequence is TGTGCCAGCCTCAACCCCTTTACTAACTATGGCTACACCTTC.

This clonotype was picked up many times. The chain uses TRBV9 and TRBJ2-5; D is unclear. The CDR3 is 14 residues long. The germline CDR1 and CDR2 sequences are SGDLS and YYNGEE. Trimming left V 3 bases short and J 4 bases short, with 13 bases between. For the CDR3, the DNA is TGTGCCAGCAGCGATCCCGGGTCCGGAGAGACCCAGTACTTC. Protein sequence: CASSDPGSGETQYF.

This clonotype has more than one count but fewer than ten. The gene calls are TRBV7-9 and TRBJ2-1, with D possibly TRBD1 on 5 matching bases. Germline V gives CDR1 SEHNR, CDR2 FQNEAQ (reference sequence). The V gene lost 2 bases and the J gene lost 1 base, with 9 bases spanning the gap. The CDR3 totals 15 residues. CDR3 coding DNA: TGTGCCAGCAGCTTACGCCAGGGATCCTACAATGAGCAGTTCTTC. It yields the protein CASSLRQGSYNEQFF.

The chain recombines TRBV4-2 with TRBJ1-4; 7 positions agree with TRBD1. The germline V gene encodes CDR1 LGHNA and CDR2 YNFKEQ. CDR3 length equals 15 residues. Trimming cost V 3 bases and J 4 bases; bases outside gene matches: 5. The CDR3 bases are TGTGCCAGCAGCCAGCCGGGACAGATTAATGAAAAACTGTTTTTT. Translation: CASSQPGQINEKLFF.

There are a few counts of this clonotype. The CDR3 spells CASSNRGAGELFF. As DNA, the CDR3 is TGTGCCAGCAGCAACAGGGGTGCCGGGGAGCTGTTTTTT. The chain links TRBV7-9 to TRBJ2-2; 7 bases match TRBD1. V shed 5 bases, J shed 6 bases, and the junction held 3 bases outside the gene matches. The CDR3 totals 13 residues. The germline CDR1 and CDR2 sequences are SEHNR and FQNEAQ (reference sequence).

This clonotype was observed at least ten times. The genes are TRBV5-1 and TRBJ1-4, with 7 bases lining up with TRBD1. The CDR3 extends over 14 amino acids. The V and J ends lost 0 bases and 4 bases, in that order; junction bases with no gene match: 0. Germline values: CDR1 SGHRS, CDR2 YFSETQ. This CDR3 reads CASSLGDSNEKLFF. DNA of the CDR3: TGCGCCAGCAGCTTGGGGGACAGTAATGAAAAACTGTTTTTT.

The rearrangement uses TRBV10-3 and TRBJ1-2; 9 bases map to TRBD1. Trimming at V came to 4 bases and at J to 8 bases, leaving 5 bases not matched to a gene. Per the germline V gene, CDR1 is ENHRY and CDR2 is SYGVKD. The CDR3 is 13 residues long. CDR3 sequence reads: CAISGGTGPGYTF. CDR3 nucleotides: TGTGCCATCAGTGGGGGGACAGGGCCCGGCTACACCTTC.

The CDR3, as DNA: TGTGCCAGCAGTTACTTAGCGGGAGCGGGTGAGCAGTTCTTC. Translated, it gives CASSYLAGAGEQFF. The chain has TRBV28 and TRBJ2-1; 9 nucleotides match TRBD2. V was pared by 4 bases and J by 9 bases, with 7 bases of the junction left unmatched. This CDR3 is 14 amino acids long. Germline V CDR1 and CDR2: MDHEN, SYDVKM.

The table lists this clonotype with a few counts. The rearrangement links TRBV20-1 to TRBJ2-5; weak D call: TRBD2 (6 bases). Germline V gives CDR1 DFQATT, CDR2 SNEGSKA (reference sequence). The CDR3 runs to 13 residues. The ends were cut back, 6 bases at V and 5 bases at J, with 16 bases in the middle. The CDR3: CSAGGFGDETQYF. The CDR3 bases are TGCAGTGCCGGGGGTTTCGGGGACGAGACCCAGTACTTC.

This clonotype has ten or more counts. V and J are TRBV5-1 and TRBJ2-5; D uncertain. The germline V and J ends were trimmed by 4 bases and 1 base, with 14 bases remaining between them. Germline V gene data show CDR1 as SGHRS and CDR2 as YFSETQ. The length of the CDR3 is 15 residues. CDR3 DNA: TGCGCCAGCAGCCTAGGTCAACAGATCCAAGAGACCCAGTACTTC. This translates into CASSLGQQIQETQYF.

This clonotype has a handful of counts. The CDR3 DNA follows: TGTGCCAGCAGCTTAGCTCCGGACACATACGAGCAGTACTTC. It is translated as CASSLAPDTYEQYF. The V and J genes are TRBV7-2 and TRBJ2-7; D possibly corresponds to TRBD1 (5 bases). V shed 0 bases and J shed 4 bases, with 10 bases lying between them. Per germline, CDR1 SGHTA and CDR2 FQGNSA. CDR3 size: 14 residues.

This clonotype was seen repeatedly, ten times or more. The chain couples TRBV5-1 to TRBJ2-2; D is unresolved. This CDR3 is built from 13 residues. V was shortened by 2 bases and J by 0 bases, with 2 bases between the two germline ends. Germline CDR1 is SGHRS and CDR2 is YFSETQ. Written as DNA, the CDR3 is TGCGCCAGCAGCTTCCCGAACACCGGGGAGCTGTTTTTT. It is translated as CASSFPNTGELFF.